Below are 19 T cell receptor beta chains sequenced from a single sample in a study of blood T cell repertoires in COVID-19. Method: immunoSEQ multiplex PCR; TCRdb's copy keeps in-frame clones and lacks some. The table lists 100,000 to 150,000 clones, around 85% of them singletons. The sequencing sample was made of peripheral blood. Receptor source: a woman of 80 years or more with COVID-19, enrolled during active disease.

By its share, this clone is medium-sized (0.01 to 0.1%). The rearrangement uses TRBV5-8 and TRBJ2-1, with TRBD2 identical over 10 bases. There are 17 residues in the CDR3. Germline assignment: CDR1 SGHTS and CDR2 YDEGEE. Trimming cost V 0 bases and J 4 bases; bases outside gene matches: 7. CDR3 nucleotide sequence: TGTGCCAGCAGCTTGGTGTTCAGGACTAGCGGATACAATGAGCAGTTCTTC. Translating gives CASSLVFRTSGYNEQFF.

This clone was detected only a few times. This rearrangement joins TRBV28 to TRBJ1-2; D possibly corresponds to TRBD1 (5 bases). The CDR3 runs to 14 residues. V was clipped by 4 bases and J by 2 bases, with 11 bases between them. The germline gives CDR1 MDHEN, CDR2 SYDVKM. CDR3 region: CASSSADRNYGYTF. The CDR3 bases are TGTGCCAGCAGTTCGGCCGACAGAAACTATGGCTACACCTTC.

The CDR3 spells CASSFSLDTYERTEAFF. The CDR3 region has the DNA TGTGCCAGCAGCTTCTCGTTGGACACGTACGAGAGGACTGAAGCTTTCTTT. V usage is TRBV5-4 and J usage is TRBJ1-1; possibly TRBD1 for D (5 bases). This CDR3 is 17 amino acids long. CDR1 SGHNT and CDR2 YYREEE come from the germline V gene (reference sequence). V lost 2 bases, J lost 5 bases, and 22 bases lay in between.

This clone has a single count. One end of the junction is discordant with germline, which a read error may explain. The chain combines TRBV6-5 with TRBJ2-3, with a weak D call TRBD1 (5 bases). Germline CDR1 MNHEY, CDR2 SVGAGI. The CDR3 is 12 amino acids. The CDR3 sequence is CASRGPMDMQYF. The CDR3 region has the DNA TGTGCCAGCAGGGGGCCAATGGATATGCAGTATTTT.

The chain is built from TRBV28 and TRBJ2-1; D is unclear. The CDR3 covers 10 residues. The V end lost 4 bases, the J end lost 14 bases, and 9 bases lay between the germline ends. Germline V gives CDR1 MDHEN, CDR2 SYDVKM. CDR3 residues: CASSSVVKFF. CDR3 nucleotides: TGTGCCAGCAGTTCAGTTGTTAAGTTCTTC.

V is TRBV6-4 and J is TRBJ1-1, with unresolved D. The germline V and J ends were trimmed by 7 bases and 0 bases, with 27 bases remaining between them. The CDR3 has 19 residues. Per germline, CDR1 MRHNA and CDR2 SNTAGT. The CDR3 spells CASIYVTQPRGLMNTEAFF. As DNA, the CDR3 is TGTGCCAGCATATACGTAACCCAGCCCAGAGGACTAATGAACACTGAAGCTTTCTTT.

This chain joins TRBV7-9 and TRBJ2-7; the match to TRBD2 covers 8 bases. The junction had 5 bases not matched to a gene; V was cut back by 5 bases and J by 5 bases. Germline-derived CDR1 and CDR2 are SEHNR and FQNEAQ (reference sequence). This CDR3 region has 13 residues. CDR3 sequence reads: CASSQTSVDEQYF. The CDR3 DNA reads TGTGCCAGCAGCCAGACTAGCGTAGACGAGCAGTACTTC.

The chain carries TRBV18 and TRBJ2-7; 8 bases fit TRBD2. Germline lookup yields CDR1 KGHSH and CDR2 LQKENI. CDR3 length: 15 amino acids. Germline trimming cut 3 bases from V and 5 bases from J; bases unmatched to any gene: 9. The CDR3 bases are TGTGCCAGCTCACCTTTTAGCGGGGCCAACGACGAGCAGTACTTC. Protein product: CASSPFSGANDEQYF.

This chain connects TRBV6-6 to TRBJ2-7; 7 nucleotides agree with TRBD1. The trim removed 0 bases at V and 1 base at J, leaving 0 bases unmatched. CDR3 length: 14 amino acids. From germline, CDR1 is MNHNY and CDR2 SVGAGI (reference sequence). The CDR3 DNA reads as TGTGCCAGCAGTTACTCACAGGGGTCCTACGAGCAGTACTTC. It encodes CASSYSQGSYEQYF.

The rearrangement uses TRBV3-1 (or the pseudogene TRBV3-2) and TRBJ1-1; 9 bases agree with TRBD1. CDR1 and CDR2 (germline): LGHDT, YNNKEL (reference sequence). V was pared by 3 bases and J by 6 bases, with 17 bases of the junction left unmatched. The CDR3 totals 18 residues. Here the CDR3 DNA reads TGTGCCAGCAGCCAGGCTCCACCACGGACAGGGGACCTAGCTGAAGCTTTCTTT. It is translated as CASSQAPPRTGDLAEAFF.

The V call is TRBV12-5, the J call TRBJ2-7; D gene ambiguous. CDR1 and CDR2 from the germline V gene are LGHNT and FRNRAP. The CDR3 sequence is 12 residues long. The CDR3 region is CAPGNPSYEQYF. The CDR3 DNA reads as TGTGCCCCGGGTAACCCTTCCTACGAGCAGTACTTC.

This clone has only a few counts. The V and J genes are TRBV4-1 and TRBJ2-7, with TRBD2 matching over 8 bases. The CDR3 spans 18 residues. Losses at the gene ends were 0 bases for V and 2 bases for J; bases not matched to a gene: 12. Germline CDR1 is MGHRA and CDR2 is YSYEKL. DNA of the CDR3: TGCGCCAGCAGCCAAGATCAGGCTGAAGCGGGGGTGCCCTACGAGCAGTACTTC. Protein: CASSQDQAEAGVPYEQYF.

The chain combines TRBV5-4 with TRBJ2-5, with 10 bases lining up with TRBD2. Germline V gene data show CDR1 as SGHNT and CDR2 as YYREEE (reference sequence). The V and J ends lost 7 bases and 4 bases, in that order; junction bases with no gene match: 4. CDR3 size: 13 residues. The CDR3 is CASRLAGGETQYF. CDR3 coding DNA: TGTGCCAGCCGTTTAGCGGGAGGAGAGACCCAGTACTTC.

The CDR3 DNA follows: TGTGCCAGCAGTCAGGGACAGGGGATCACTGAAGCTTTCTTT. Encoded protein: CASSQGQGITEAFF. V usage is TRBV25-1 and J usage is TRBJ1-1, with 10 bases aligning to TRBD1. This CDR3 is 14 amino acids long. CDR1 MGHDK and CDR2 SYGVNS come from the germline V gene. The trim removed 5 bases at V and 4 bases at J, leaving 4 bases unmatched.

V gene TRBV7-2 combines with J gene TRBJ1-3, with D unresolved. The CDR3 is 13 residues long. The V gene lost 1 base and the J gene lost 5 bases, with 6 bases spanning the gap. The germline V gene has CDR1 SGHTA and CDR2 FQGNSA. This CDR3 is CASSLETRNTIYF. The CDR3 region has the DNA TGTGCCAGCAGCTTAGAGACACGAAACACCATATATTTT.

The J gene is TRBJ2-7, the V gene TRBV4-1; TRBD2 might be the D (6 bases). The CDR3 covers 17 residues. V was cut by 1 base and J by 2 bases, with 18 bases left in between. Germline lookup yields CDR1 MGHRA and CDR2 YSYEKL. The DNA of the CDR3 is TGCGCCAGCAGCCAAGCTGCAATCCAGGGACTTGCCTACGAGCAGTACTTC. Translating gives CASSQAAIQGLAYEQYF.

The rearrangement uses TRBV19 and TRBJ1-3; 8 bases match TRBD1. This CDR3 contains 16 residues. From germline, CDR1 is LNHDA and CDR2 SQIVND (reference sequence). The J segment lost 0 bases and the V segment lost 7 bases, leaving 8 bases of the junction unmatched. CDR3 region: CASTGTGMSSGNTIYF. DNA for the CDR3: TGTGCCAGTACCGGGACAGGCATGAGCTCTGGAAACACCATATATTTT.

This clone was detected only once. CDR3 sequence: CASNEGQGNSFF. In DNA form, the CDR3 reads TGCGCCAGCAACGAGGGACAGGGGAACTCTTTCTTT. V usage is TRBV5-1 and J usage is TRBJ1-1, with 10 bases identical to TRBD1. Trimming at V came to 6 bases and at J to 12 bases, leaving 8 bases not matched to a gene. The CDR3 covers 12 residues. Germline CDR1 and CDR2: SGHRS and YFSETQ.

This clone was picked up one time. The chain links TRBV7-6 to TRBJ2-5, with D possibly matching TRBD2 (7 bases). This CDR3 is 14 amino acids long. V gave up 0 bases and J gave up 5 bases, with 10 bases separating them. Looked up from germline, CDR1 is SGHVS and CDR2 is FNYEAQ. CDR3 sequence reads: CASSLAGGGETQYF. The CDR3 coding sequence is TGTGCCAGCAGCTTAGCAGGGGGAGGGGAGACCCAGTACTTC.